This T cell receptor beta chain was captured by sequencing in a study of radiation and T cells in renal cell carcinoma. The germline CDR1 and CDR2 sequences are SGDLS and YYNGEE. The CDR3 extends over 15 amino acids. The J segment lost 7 bases and the V segment lost 4 bases, leaving 9 bases of the junction unmatched. This clone has just one count. Time point described: baseline pretreatment blood. Treatment defined: 15 Gy SBRT to primary tumor, nephrectomy 4 weeks later. Method: immunoSEQ multiplex PCR; TCRdb's copy keeps in-frame clones and lacks some. This sample yields 45,000 to 65,000 clones, of which 65% to 85% are seen a single time; more than 7% belongs to the top ten.

The receptor comes from a man aged 55 to 70 with renal cell carcinoma. The gene calls are TRBV9 and TRBJ2-7; 12 positions agree with TRBD2. Material: blood, obtained from a patient whose treatment included radiotherapy and nephrectomy. The CDR3 DNA follows: TGTGCCAGCAGCAACCGGACTAGCGGGGTCAGGGAGCAGTACTTC. Its translation: CASSNRTSGVREQYF.